The 29 T cell receptor beta chains reported below all come from one sample, sequenced in a study of T-cell memory formation after mild COVID-19 (TCRdb year 2021). Libraries came from 5' RACE. The instrument given in TCRdb is Illumina NovaSeq 6000. TCRdb handled the public reads itself, with Q25 trimming in fastp and clone calling in MiXCR, and kept productive beta chains. Rows are combined by CDR3 protein, so each entry shows the most common genes and DNA. Recorded for this sample are about 250,000 distinct CDR3 sequences; approximately 15% of them occurred a single time. 2% to 2.5% of the sample belongs to the ten largest clones. Sequencing used PBMCs or a T cell subset sorted from them (not recorded which). The receptors here all came from an adult woman who had mild COVID-19 (a few samples of this study predate the infection). The sample titles of this study are shuffled in the database, so cell type and time point are left out; the donor was told from shared clones.

This clonotype was observed a few times. The V and J genes are TRBV7-2 and TRBJ2-5; the match to TRBD2 covers 10 bases. This CDR3 spans 15 amino acids. Germline V CDR1 and CDR2: SGHTA, FQGNSA. V lost 3 bases and J lost 4; bases outside the gene matches: 5. The CDR3 coding sequence is TGTGCCAGCAGCTTTCTAGCGGGAGTAGGAGAGACCCAGTACTTC. It translates to CASSFLAGVGETQYF. Together with reference TRBV7-2 and TRBJ2-5, the CDR3 gives the full variable domain: GAGVSQSPSNKVTEKGKDVELRCDPISGHTALYWYRQSLGQGLEFLIYFQGNSAPDKSGLPSDRFSAERTGGSVSTLTIQRTQQEDSAVYLCASSFLAGVGETQYFGPGTRLLVL.

V usage is TRBV15 and J usage is TRBJ2-3, with 8 bases identical to TRBD2. The CDR3 is made up of 16 amino acids. Looked up from germline, CDR1 is LNHNV and CDR2 is YYDKDF (reference sequence). V lost 1 base and J lost 4; bases outside the gene matches: 7. CDR3 sequence: CATSRGSGNGADTQYF. DNA of the CDR3: TGTGCCACCAGCAGAGGTAGCGGGAACGGGGCAGATACGCAGTATTTT.

V gene TRBV7-9 combines with J gene TRBJ2-1; the D is unclear. With 2 bases removed from V and 6 bases from J, the gap between germline ends came to 23 bases. This CDR3 spans 18 amino acids. Germline loops: CDR1 SEHNR, CDR2 FQNEAQ (reference sequence). The CDR3 sequence is CASSLFLLRTPRPNEQFF. As DNA, the CDR3 is TGTGCCAGCAGCTTATTTCTACTCCGGACCCCCCGGCCCAATGAGCAGTTCTTC.

The chain carries TRBV10-3 and TRBJ1-5, with D unclear. The germline V gene encodes CDR1 ENHRY and CDR2 SYGVKD. This CDR3 comprises 16 residues. V lost 2 bases and J lost 2, with 13 bases in between. CDR3 sequence (DNA): TGTGCCATCAGTGAGAGCCCCGCTGGGGGCAATCAGCCCCAGCATTTT. Its translation: CAISESPAGGNQPQHF.

This chain links TRBV7-9 with TRBJ2-3, with a weak D call TRBD1 (6 bases). CDR1 and CDR2 from the germline V gene are SEHNR and FQNEAQ (reference sequence). V gave up 5 bases and J gave up 8 bases, with 20 bases separating them. This CDR3 has 15 amino acids. The CDR3 bases are TGTGCCAGCAGCGGCAGGACAGACCCACTAGGTACGCAGTATTTT. Its translation is CASSGRTDPLGTQYF. The full variable domain, rest sourced from reference TRBV7-9 and TRBJ2-3, is DTGVSQNPRHKITKRGQNVTFRCDPISEHNRLYWYRQTLGQGPEFLTYFQNEAQLEKSRLLSDRFSAERPKGSFSTLEIQRTEQGDSAMYLCASSGRTDPLGTQYFGPGTRLTVL.

V is TRBV15 and J is TRBJ1-2; D is unresolved. Deletions cut 1 base from V and 1 base from J, with 4 bases between. This CDR3 has 13 amino acids. CDR1 and CDR2 from the germline V gene are LNHNV and YYDKDF (reference sequence). For the CDR3, the DNA is TGTGCCACCAGCAGAGGGGGTAACTATGGCTACACCTTC. This gives the protein CATSRGGNYGYTF.

The sample holds a few counts of this clonotype. The gene calls are TRBV11-2 and TRBJ2-2; D may be TRBD1 or TRBD2 (5 bases each). The CDR3 totals 13 residues. The V gene lost 1 base and the J gene lost 7 bases, with 7 bases spanning the gap. Germline V gene data show CDR1 as SGHAT and CDR2 as FQNNGV. The CDR3 loop is CASSLGGVGELFF. In DNA, the CDR3 is TGTGCCAGCAGCTTAGGAGGGGTCGGGGAGCTGTTTTTT.

There are a few counts of this clonotype. The genes are TRBV20-1 and TRBJ1-1; tentatively, D is TRBD1 (5 bases). Germline V gene data show CDR1 as DFQATT and CDR2 as SNEGSKA (reference sequence). Trimming stripped 3 bases from V and 10 bases from J, with 9 bases between. This CDR3 spans 10 amino acids. The CDR3 spells CSASREGAFF. CDR3 nucleotide sequence: TGCAGTGCTAGCAGGGAGGGAGCTTTCTTT.

In this sample, this clonotype turned up a few times. The J gene is TRBJ2-3, the V gene TRBV5-1, with no clear D. The CDR3 runs 13 residues. Per germline, CDR1 SGHRS and CDR2 YFSETQ. V gave up 3 bases and J gave up 3 bases, with 8 bases separating them. The CDR3 here is CASSSGTTDTQYF. The DNA for the CDR3 is TGCGCCAGCAGCTCCGGAACTACAGATACGCAGTATTTT.

This clonotype occurred a few times. V and J are TRBV3-1 and TRBJ2-1, with 9 bases aligning to TRBD1. V was pared by 4 bases and J by 5 bases, with 6 bases of the junction left unmatched. This CDR3 is 15 amino acids long. The germline V gene encodes CDR1 LGHDT and CDR2 YNNKEL (reference sequence). CDR3 DNA sequence: TGTGCCAGCAGCCGGACAGGGGTTATGAACAATGAGCAGTTCTTC. This gives the protein CASSRTGVMNNEQFF.

This clonotype was seen repeatedly, ten times or more. V gene TRBV7-9 combines with J gene TRBJ2-5; D might be TRBD1 or TRBD2, each matching 5 bases. The CDR3 has 13 amino acids. CDR1 is SEHNR, CDR2 FQNEAQ, per germline (reference sequence). V dropped 1 base and J dropped 5 bases, with 8 bases sitting between them. CDR3 region: CASSLVGTETQYF. Written as DNA, the CDR3 is TGTGCCAGCAGCTTAGTTGGGACGGAGACCCAGTACTTC.

This rearrangement joins TRBV7-2 to TRBJ2-5; 9 nucleotides match TRBD2. This CDR3 has 16 residues. V gave up 5 bases and J gave up 5 bases; unmatched junction bases: 12. The V gene's germline CDR1 is SGHTA and CDR2 FQGNSA. The CDR3, as DNA: TGTGCCAGCAGCCCCATTTCCCGCGGGAGGGGGGAGACCCAGTACTTC. It is translated as CASSPISRGRGETQYF.

The J gene is TRBJ2-3, the V gene TRBV24-1, with D tentatively TRBD2 (6 bases). V was trimmed by 5 bases and J by 0 bases, leaving 14 bases between them. Germline V gives CDR1 KGHDR, CDR2 SFDVKD. The CDR3 is 16 residues long. As DNA, the CDR3 is TGTGCCACCAGTGGCCCGGGACTGGTAAGCACAGATACGCAGTATTTT. Its protein product is CATSGPGLVSTDTQYF.

This clonotype was seen a few times. The chain has TRBV7-6 and TRBJ2-2, with D maybe TRBD1 (6 bases). V lost 6 bases and J lost 7, with 15 bases in between. Germline V CDR1 and CDR2: SGHVS, FNYEAQ. This CDR3 region has 14 residues. CDR3 sequence: CASSSKQGVGELFF. CDR3 coding DNA: TGTGCCAGCAGTTCTAAACAGGGAGTCGGGGAGCTGTTTTTT.

The chain employs TRBV5-1 and TRBJ2-7; D is perhaps TRBD1 or TRBD2 (6 bases each). Trimming took off 2 bases at V and 4 bases at J, with 13 bases between the two ends. The CDR3 totals 14 residues. CDR1 SGHRS and CDR2 YFSETQ come from the germline V gene. CDR3 residues: CASSFAGHKYEQYF. CDR3 bases: TGCGCCAGCAGCTTTGCGGGACATAAATACGAGCAGTACTTC.

The rearrangement uses TRBV4-3 and TRBJ2-3, with 7 bases lining up with TRBD2. V was clipped by 0 bases and J by 8 bases; unmatched bases: 8. CDR1 and CDR2 from the germline V gene are LGHNA and YSLEER. The CDR3 spans 15 residues. The DNA of the CDR3 is TGCGCCAGCAGCCAAGATGTGGGAGGGCCAATTACGCAGTATTTT. Protein sequence: CASSQDVGGPITQYF.

This chain joins TRBV7-8 and TRBJ2-3; D might be TRBD1 or TRBD2, each matching 5 bases. Trimming left V 4 bases short and J 3 bases short, with 5 bases between. The CDR3 covers 12 residues. The germline V gene has CDR1 SGHVS and CDR2 FQNEAQ. CDR3 sequence: CASSWGTDTQYF. CDR3 DNA sequence: TGTGCCAGCAGCTGGGGGACAGATACGCAGTATTTT.

This clonotype was recorded a few times. The V and J genes are TRBV28 and TRBJ2-3; no clear D. CDR3 length: 14 residues. Germline CDR1 MDHEN, CDR2 SYDVKM. V lost 3 bases and J lost 0, with 7 bases in between. This chain's CDR3 is CASSFPTSTDTQYF. CDR3 in DNA: TGTGCCAGCAGTTTCCCCACCAGCACAGATACGCAGTATTTT.

The V gene is TRBV6-5, the J gene TRBJ1-2; D is unclear. Germline loops: CDR1 MNHEY, CDR2 SVGAGI. The germline V and J ends were trimmed by 0 bases and 2 bases, with 10 bases remaining between them. The CDR3 runs to 15 residues. CDR3 nucleotide sequence: TGTGCCAGCAGTTACTCGATTTCGGGGAACTATGGCTACACCTTC. Protein product: CASSYSISGNYGYTF.

A few counts support this clonotype. Germline and junction disagree at one end, which may indicate a read error. The chain uses TRBV5-4 and TRBJ2-4; 9 bases line up with TRBD2. CDR1 and CDR2 from the germline V gene are SGHNT and YYREEE (reference sequence). The CDR3 is made up of 16 amino acids. In DNA form, the CDR3 reads TGTGCCAGCAGCTTCGGGTTAGCGGGAGCCCAAAACATTCAGTACTTC. As protein: CASSFGLAGAQNIQYF. Full variable domain (outside the CDR3, taken from reference TRBV5-4 and TRBJ2-4): ETGVTQSPTHLIKTRGQQVTLRCSSQSGHNTVSWYQQALGQGPQFIFQYYREEENGRGNFPPRFSGLQFPNYSSELNVNALELDDSALYLCASSFGLAGAQNIQYFGAGTRLSVL.

The chain carries TRBV5-1 and TRBJ1-4; D is unclear. CDR1 and CDR2 (germline): SGHRS, YFSETQ. The CDR3 extends over 14 amino acids. Between the trimmed V and J ends, which lost 0 bases and 2 bases, there was a span of 5 bases. The CDR3 nucleotides read TGCGCCAGCAGCTTGGGTGGTACTAATGAAAAACTGTTTTTT. It encodes CASSLGGTNEKLFF.

Here the CDR3 DNA reads TGTGCCAGCAGCTTAGGGGCAGGGGCCTATAGCAATCAGCCCCAGCATTTT. It specifies CASSLGAGAYSNQPQHF. The gene calls are TRBV7-6 and TRBJ1-5; the D gene is possibly TRBD1 (6 bases). The germline CDR1 and CDR2 sequences are SGHVS and FNYEAQ. V shed 1 base and J shed 0 bases, with 13 bases lying between them. The length of the CDR3 is 17 residues.

This chain uses TRBV5-1 with TRBJ2-5; D possibly uses TRBD1 or TRBD2 (6 bases each). The V end lost 7 bases, the J end lost 4 bases, and 17 bases lay between the germline ends. Germline lookup yields CDR1 SGHRS and CDR2 YFSETQ. This CDR3 spans 14 amino acids. CDR3 sequence reads: CASSPGGAGETQYF. The CDR3 coding sequence is TGCGCCAGCTCTCCCGGGGGCGCAGGAGAGACCCAGTACTTC.

This sequence joins TRBV7-2 and TRBJ2-3, with no clear D. The V and J ends lost 3 bases and 0 bases respectively, with 7 bases between them. Germline values: CDR1 SGHTA, CDR2 FQGNSA. The CDR3 is 14 amino acids. This CDR3 is CASSLGISTDTQYF. The CDR3 coding sequence is TGTGCCAGCAGCTTGGGCATTAGCACAGATACGCAGTATTTT.

This rearrangement joins TRBV9 to TRBJ2-5; 12 positions match TRBD2. CDR3 size: 16 residues. J was trimmed by 4 bases and V by 3 bases; bases with no gene match: 7. CDR1 is SGDLS, CDR2 YYNGEE, per germline. This chain's CDR3 is CASSDLRLAGAETQYF. CDR3 coding DNA: TGTGCCAGCAGCGATCTCAGACTAGCGGGGGCAGAGACCCAGTACTTC.

This clonotype turned up a few times. The V gene is TRBV5-1, the J gene TRBJ2-3; D is perhaps TRBD1 or TRBD2 (6 bases each). V was cut by 5 bases and J by 4 bases, with 14 bases left in between. CDR1 is SGHRS and CDR2 is YFSETQ in the germline V gene. The CDR3 sequence is 14 residues long. This CDR3 reads CASSIQGGSDTQYF. CDR3 nucleotide sequence: TGCGCCAGCAGTATACAGGGAGGCTCAGATACGCAGTATTTT.

This clonotype was observed a few times. Here the CDR3 DNA reads TGTGCCAGCAGTTACGGGGCAGGGCACGAGCAGTACTTC. It is translated as CASSYGAGHEQYF. The gene calls are TRBV6-6 and TRBJ2-7, with D possibly being TRBD1 (5 bases). V was clipped by 2 bases and J by 5 bases, with 10 bases between them. Germline CDR1 and CDR2: MNHNY and SVGAGI (reference sequence). CDR3 size: 13 residues.

This sequence joins TRBV12-3 or TRBV12-4 and TRBJ2-7; no firm D call. The CDR3 has 11 residues. V gave up 6 bases and J gave up 5 bases, with 8 bases separating them. CDR3 in amino acids: CASRNVNEQYF. The CDR3 DNA is TGTGCCAGCAGGAACGTAAACGAGCAGTACTTC.

This clonotype was detected a few times. The chain links TRBV7-3 to TRBJ2-7; D unresolved. The germline CDR1 and CDR2 sequences are SGHTA and FQGTGA. This CDR3 spans 15 amino acids. Trimming removed 2 bases from V and 1 base from J, with 12 bases in between. This chain's CDR3 is CASSLQLDGSYEQYF. The CDR3 DNA follows: TGTGCCAGCAGCTTACAGTTGGACGGATCCTACGAGCAGTACTTC.